This TCR beta chain appears in the sequencing data of a study of cytomegalovirus exposure and HLA in healthy donors. Whole-study results and caveats: Researchers reported in a later analysis that a missense DCLRE1C variant was tied to TCR beta V- and J-gene trimming. As a later analysis showed, several of the most significant clusters appeared to be linked to common viral pathogens.

Comment on this clone: As yet, its antigen is unknown.

The PCR contained 60 Vbeta and 13 Jbeta primers. Generated by immunoSEQ multiplex PCR, the TCRdb table keeps only in-frame clones and is missing some. The sample contains about 96,000 clones, roughly 79% of which appear only once. Germline loops: CDR1 MRHNA, CDR2 SNTAGT. This CDR3 spans 13 amino acids. The V end was cut by 5 bases, the J end by 6 bases, with 11 bases between. The chain combines TRBV6-4 with TRBJ2-1; no clear D gene. The TCR was taken from a female donor in good health and CMV-seropositive. The specimen sequenced was PBMCs. The DNA of the CDR3 is TGTGCCAGCAGTTCTAGAACCAGCAATGAGCAGTTCTTC. Its protein product is CASSSRTSNEQFF.